This T cell receptor (beta chain) was obtained from a study of cytomegalovirus exposure and HLA in healthy donors. Study information: When 398 donors were genotyped, about 80% of them were found to fall in the Caucasian-associated ancestry cluster. Study-level points and caveats: Cytomegalovirus association was listed for under 200 TCR beta chains. A link between a missense DCLRE1C variant and TCR beta V- and J-gene trimming emerged from a later analysis. Reports state that TCR beta sequences accurately predicted most subjects' HLA-A and HLA-B alleles.

V was cut by 6 bases and J by 8 bases, with 19 bases left in between. Per the germline V gene, CDR1 is MDHEN and CDR2 is SYDVKM. The CDR3 is made up of 15 amino acids. Of note for this clone: Its antigen remains unknown.

Researchers ran the PCR with 60 Vbeta and 13 Jbeta primers. TCRdb keeps only in-frame clones here, not all; method: immunoSEQ multiplex PCR. In the table there are about 260,000 clones, 84% of which are singletons. This clonotype was obtained from a woman aged 40 to 50 in good health and CMV-seropositive. Specimen: PBMCs. The chain employs TRBV28 and TRBJ1-4; D is perhaps TRBD1 (5 bases). The CDR3 sequence is CASSDPRGGGEKLFF. The CDR3 DNA follows: TGTGCCAGCAGCGACCCGAGGGGAGGTGGAGAAAAACTGTTTTTT.